This T cell receptor (beta chain) was identified in a study of CD8 T cells in ankylosing spondylitis (dated by TCRdb to 2017 to 2019). About the full investigation: The study set out to find disease-linked TCR variants by profiling T cell receptor beta repertoires in ankylosing spondylitis patients and healthy donors. The whole study cohort included 108 healthy donors and 20 to 30 ankylosing spondylitis patients. Peripheral blood was sampled, and synovial fluid was also collected from ankylosing spondylitis patients. Study-level results and caveats: The disease-linked clones were reported to be significantly enriched in matched synovial fluid samples from ankylosing spondylitis patients. A TCR beta motif made up of about eight highly homologous amino acid variants appeared to be characteristic of blood from ankylosing spondylitis patients. Some motif variants had previously been reported in the synovial fluid and blood of reactive arthritis patients, which suggests shared mechanisms of disease initiation. The disease-linked clones had a CD8+ phenotype and were found at relatively low frequencies in peripheral blood.

In this sample, this clonotype turned up a few times. The antigen it recognizes is unknown. Per-base qualities were not stored, and no clone one base away is much larger. TCRdb records Illumina HiSeq 2500 as the sequencer. TCR beta libraries were prepared by quantitative 5'-RACE with molecular barcodes. The study's processing was this. A new computational method, built on a probabilistic model of VDJ rearrangement, was used to identify disease-linked TCR variants. The public reads were run again by TCRdb, first through fastp at Q25 and then through MiXCR, and only productive beta chains were kept. Duplicate CDR3 protein sequences are folded into a single record with the most common DNA and genes. The V and J calls shown here were made by TCRdb, not taken from the authors' results. The sample contains 340,000 or so distinct CDR3 sequences, roughly 15% of them found a single time. Less than 1.1% of the sample lies in the top ten.

The germline V gene (reference sequence) provides CDR1 SEHNR and CDR2 FQNEAQ. Cut back by 6 bases and 6 bases, the V and J ends lie 21 bases apart. The CDR3 measures 15 amino acids from cysteine to phenylalanine. Just CDR3 DNA is preserved here, 45 bases in frame from base 1. The V and J segments used are TRBV7-9 and TRBJ2-7; the best D guess is TRBD1, with 7 bases matching. Sequencing used blood, either unsorted or a sorted T cell fraction (not recorded which). The receptor's source is a male donor with ankylosing spondylitis or in good health (not recorded which). The bases read TGTGCCAGCAGTCATATCAGGGGGGCGGTCGGCGAGCAGTACTTC. It translates as CASSHIRGAVGEQYF. The full variable domain, with segments outside the CDR3 supplied by the reference TRBV7-9 and TRBJ2-7 proteins, appears as DTGVSQNPRHKITKRGQNVTFRCDPISEHNRLYWYRQTLGQGPEFLTYFQNEAQLEKSRLLSDRFSAERPKGSFSTLEIQRTEQGDSAMYLCASSHIRGAVGEQYFGPGTRLTVT.